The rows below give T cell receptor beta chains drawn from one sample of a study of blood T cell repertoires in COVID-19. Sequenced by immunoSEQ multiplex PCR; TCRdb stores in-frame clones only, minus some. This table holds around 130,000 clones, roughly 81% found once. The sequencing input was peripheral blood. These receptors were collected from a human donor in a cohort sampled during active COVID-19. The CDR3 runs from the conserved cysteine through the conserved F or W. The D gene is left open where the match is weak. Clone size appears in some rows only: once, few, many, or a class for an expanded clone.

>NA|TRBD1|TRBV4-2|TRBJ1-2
CASSQGDRYSNTF
TGTGCCAGCAGCCAAGGGGACAGATACTCCAACACCTTC
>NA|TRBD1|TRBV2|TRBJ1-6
CASSRQGVGSPLHF
TGTGCCAGCAGTCGACAGGGGGTAGGTTCACCCCTCCACTTT
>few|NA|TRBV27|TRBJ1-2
CASQQGGDFNYGYTF
TGTGCCAGCCAGCAGGGCGGGGACTTTAACTATGGCTACACCTTC
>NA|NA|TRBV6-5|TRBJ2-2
CASMLADATGELFF
TGTGCCAGCATGTTAGCGGACGCCACCGGGGAGCTGTTTTTT
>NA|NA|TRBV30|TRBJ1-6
CAWRRSGDSPLHF
TGTGCCTGGAGACGAAGCGGGGATTCACCCCTCCACTTT
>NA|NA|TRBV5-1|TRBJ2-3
CASSSGTSLADTQYF
TGCGCCAGCAGCTCCGGGACTTCTCTGGCAGATACGCAGTATTTT
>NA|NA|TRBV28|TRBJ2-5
CASRSGQVQETQYF
TGTGCCAGCAGGTCTGGGCAGGTACAAGAGACCCAGTACTTC
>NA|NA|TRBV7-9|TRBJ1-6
CASSSGRYSPLHF
TGTGCCAGCAGCTCCGGTCGGTATTCACCCCTCCACTTT
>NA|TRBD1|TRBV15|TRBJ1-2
CATSRRGQGANGYTF
TGTGCCACCAGCAGACGTGGACAGGGGGCAAATGGCTACACCTTC
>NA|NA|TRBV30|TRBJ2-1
CAWTQRVSTYTYNEQFF
TGTGCCTGGACCCAGAGGGTCTCAACTTATACCTACAATGAGCAGTTCTTC
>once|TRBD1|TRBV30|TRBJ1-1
CAWRSPGTGGTEAFF
TGTGCCTGGAGATCTCCCGGGACAGGGGGCACTGAAGCTTTCTTT
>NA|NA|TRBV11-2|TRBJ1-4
CASSSLPRKLFF
TGTGCCAGCAGTTCCCTACCAAGAAAACTGTTTTTT
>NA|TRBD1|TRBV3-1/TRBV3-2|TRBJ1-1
CASSQVTGKVEAFF
TGTGCCAGCAGCCAGGTGACAGGGAAGGTTGAAGCTTTCTTT
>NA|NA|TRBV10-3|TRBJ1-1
CATQRGEGTEAFF
TGTGCCACCCAAAGGGGTGAAGGCACTGAAGCTTTCTTT
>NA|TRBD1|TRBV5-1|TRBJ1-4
CASSVGQENEKLFF
TGCGCCAGCAGCGTGGGACAGGAAAATGAAAAACTGTTTTTT
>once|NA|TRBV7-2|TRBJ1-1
CASSLARVHTEAFF
TGTGCCAGCAGCCTGGCGAGGGTCCACACTGAAGCTTTCTTT
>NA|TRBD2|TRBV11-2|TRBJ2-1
CASNLAGSYNEQFF
TGTGCCAGCAACTTAGCGGGGTCCTACAATGAGCAGTTCTTC
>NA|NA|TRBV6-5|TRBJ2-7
CASSSPGKVLEQYF
TGTGCCAGCAGTTCCCCCGGGAAAGTCTTAGAGCAGTACTTC
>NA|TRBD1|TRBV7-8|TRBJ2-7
CASSLGQPYEQYF
TGTGCCAGCAGCTTGGGACAGCCCTACGAGCAGTACTTC
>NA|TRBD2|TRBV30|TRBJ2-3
CAWSGLIAGGPVDTDTQYF
TGTGCCTGGAGTGGCCTAATAGCGGGGGGGCCAGTAGACACAGATACGCAGTATTTT
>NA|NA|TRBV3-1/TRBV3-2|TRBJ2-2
CASSQERRTENTGELFF
TGTGCCAGCAGCCAAGAGAGAAGGACAGAGAATACCGGGGAGCTGTTTTTT
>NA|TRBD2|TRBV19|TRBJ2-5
CASSIGGGDQETQYF
TGTGCCAGTAGTATTGGCGGGGGGGACCAAGAGACCCAGTACTTC
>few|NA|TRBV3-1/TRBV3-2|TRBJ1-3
CASSPAIYGNTIYF
TGTGCCAGCAGCCCAGCGATATATGGAAACACCATATATTTT
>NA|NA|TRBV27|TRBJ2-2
CASTPTGHGNTGELFF
TGTGCCAGCACTCCAACGGGACACGGAAACACCGGGGAGCTGTTTTTT
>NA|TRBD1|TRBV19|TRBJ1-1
CASAIKTGVNTEAFF
TGTGCCAGCGCCATTAAGACAGGGGTAAACACTGAAGCTTTCTTT
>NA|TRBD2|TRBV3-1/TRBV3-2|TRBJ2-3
CASSQAGGPTDTQYF
TGTGCCAGCAGCCAAGCGGGGGGGCCGACAGATACGCAGTATTTT
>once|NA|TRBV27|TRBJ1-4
CASSFGGANEKLFF
TGTGCCAGCAGTTTCGGGGGGGCTAATGAAAAACTGTTTTTT
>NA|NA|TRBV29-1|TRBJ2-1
CTAKDGEQFF
TGCACCGCAAAAGACGGGGAGCAGTTCTTC
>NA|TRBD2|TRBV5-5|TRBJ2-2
CASSWIRTSGGRTGELFF
TGTGCCAGCAGCTGGATCAGGACTAGCGGGGGCCGCACCGGGGAGCTGTTTTTT
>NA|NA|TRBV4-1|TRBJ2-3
CASSQAPDIYSTDTQYF
TGCGCCAGCAGCCAAGCTCCCGACATATATAGCACAGATACGCAGTATTTT
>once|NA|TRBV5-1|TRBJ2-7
CASSLRSVGGEQYF
TGCGCCAGCAGCTTGCGGTCCGTTGGCGGCGAGCAGTACTTC
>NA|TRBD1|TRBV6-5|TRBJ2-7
CASGPDRGPYEQYF
TGTGCCAGTGGTCCGGACAGGGGGCCCTACGAGCAGTACTTC
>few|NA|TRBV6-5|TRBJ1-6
CASSFQTGENSPLHF
TGTGCCAGCAGTTTCCAGACAGGCGAAAATTCACCCCTCCACTTT
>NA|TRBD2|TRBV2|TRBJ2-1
CASSVGGGMGGEQFF
TGTGCCAGCAGTGTCGGCGGGGGGATGGGCGGTGAGCAGTTCTTC
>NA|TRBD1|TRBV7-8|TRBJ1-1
CASSLGGTGITEAFF
TGTGCCAGCAGCTTAGGAGGGACAGGGATCACTGAAGCTTTCTTT
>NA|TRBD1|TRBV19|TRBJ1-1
CASRSTGTVNTEAFF
TGTGCCAGTAGGAGCACCGGGACAGTGAACACTGAAGCTTTCTTT
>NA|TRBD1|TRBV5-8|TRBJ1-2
CASSMGTGIRGYTF
TGTGCCAGCAGCATGGGGACAGGGATTCGTGGCTACACCTTC
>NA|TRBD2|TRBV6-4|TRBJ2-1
CASSRTSGVVPNEQFF
TGTGCCAGCAGTCGGACTAGCGGGGTAGTTCCGAATGAGCAGTTCTTC
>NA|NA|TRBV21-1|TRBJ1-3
CASSIMTGGSGNTIYF
TGTGCCAGCAGCATAATGACAGGGGGCTCTGGAAACACCATATATTTT
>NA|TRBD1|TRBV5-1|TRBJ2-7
CASSLGTQGNGEQYF
TGCGCCAGCAGCTTAGGCACACAGGGGAATGGCGAGCAGTACTTC
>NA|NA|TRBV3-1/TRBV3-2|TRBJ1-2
CASSSRGGSGYTF
TGTGCCAGCAGCTCTAGAGGGGGTTCCGGCTACACCTTC
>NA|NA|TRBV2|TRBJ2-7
CASKFATETYEQYF
TGTGCCAGCAAATTCGCGACAGAGACATACGAGCAGTACTTC
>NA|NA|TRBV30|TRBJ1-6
CAWSVVSNSPLHF
TGTGCCTGGAGTGTCGTCTCCAATTCACCCCTCCACTTT
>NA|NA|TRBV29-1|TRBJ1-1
CSVRQDPNTEAFF
TGCAGCGTCCGACAGGATCCGAACACTGAAGCTTTCTTT
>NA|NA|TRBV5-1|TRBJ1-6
CASSTGRGPPIHF
TGCGCCAGCAGCACCGGGAGGGGCCCGCCAATCCACTTT
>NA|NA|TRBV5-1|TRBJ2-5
CASSLAVEGRETQYF
TGCGCCAGCAGCTTGGCCGTTGAAGGGAGAGAGACCCAGTACTTC